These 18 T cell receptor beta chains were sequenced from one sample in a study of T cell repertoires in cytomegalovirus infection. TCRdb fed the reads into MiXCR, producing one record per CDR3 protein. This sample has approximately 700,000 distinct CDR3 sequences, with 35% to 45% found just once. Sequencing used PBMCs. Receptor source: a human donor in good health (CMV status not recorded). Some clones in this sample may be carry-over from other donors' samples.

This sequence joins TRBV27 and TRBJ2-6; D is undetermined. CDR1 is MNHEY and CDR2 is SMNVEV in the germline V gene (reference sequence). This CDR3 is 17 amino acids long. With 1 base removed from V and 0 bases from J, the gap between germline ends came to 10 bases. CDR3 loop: CASSLWAASSGANVLTF. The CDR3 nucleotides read TGTGCCAGCAGTTTATGGGCGGCTAGCTCTGGGGCCAACGTCCTGACTTTC. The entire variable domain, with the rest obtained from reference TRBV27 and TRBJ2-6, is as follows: EAQVTQNPRYLITVTGKKLTVTCSQNMNHEYMSWYRQDPGLGLRQIYYSMNVEVTDKGDVPEGYKVSRKEKRNFPLILESPSPNQTSLYFCASSLWAASSGANVLTFGAGSRLTVL.

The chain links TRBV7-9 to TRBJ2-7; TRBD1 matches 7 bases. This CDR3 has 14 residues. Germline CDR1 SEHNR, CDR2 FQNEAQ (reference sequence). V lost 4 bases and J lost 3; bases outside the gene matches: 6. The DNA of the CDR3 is TGTGCCAGCAGCTCCTCCGGGACAGTCTACGAGCAGTACTTC. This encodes CASSSSGTVYEQYF.

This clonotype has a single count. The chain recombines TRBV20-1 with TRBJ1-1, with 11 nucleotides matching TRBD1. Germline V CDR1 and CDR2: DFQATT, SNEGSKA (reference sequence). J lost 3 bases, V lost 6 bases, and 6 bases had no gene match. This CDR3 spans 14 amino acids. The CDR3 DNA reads TGCAGTGCCCGGACAGGGGGCAGATACACTGAAGCTTTCTTT. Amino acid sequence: CSARTGGRYTEAFF.

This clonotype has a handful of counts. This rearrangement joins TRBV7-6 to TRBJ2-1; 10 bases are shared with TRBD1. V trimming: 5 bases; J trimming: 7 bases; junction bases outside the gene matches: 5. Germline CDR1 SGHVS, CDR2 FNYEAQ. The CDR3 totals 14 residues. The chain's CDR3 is CASSRWTGGNEQFF. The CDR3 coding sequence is TGTGCCAGCAGCCGATGGACAGGGGGGAATGAGCAGTTCTTC.

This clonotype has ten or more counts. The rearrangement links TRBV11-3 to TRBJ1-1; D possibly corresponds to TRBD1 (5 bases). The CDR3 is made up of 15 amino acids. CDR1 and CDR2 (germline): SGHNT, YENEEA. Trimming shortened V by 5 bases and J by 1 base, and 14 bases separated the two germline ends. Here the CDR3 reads CASSPGGAWNTEAFF. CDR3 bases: TGTGCCAGCAGCCCCGGGGGTGCCTGGAACACTGAAGCTTTCTTT.

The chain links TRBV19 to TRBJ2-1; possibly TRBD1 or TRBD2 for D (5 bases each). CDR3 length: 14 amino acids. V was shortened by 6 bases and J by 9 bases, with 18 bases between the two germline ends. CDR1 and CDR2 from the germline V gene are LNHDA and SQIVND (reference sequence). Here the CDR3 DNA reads TGTGCCAGTAGCACGGGGCTAGGAGTTGGTGAGCAGTTCTTC. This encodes CASSTGLGVGEQFF.

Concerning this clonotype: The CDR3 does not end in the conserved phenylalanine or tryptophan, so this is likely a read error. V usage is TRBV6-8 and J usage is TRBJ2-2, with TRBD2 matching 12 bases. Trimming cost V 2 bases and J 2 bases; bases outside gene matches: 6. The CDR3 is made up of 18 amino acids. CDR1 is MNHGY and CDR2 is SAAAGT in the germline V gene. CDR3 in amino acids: CASSYRGLAGHNTGELFL. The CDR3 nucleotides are TGTGCCAGCAGTTACCGCGGACTAGCGGGGCATAACACCGGGGAGCTGTTTTTG.

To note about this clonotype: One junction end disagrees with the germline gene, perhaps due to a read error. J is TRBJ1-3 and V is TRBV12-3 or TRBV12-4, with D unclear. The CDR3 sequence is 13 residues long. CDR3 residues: CASISRAGNTRYF. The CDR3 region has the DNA TGTGCCAGCATAAGCCGGGCTGGAAACACCAGATATTTT.

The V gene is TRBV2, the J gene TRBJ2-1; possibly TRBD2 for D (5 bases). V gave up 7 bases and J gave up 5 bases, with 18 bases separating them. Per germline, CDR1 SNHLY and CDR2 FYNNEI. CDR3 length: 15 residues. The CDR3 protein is CASTPDSRLHNEQFF. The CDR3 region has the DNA TGTGCCAGCACTCCGGACTCCCGACTACACAATGAGCAGTTCTTC.

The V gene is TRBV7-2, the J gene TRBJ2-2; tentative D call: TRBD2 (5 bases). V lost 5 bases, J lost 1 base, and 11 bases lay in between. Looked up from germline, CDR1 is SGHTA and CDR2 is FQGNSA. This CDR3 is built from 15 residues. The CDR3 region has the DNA TGTGCCAGCAGCGAGGGCAGCGGGAACACCGGGGAGCTGTTTTTT. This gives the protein CASSEGSGNTGELFF.

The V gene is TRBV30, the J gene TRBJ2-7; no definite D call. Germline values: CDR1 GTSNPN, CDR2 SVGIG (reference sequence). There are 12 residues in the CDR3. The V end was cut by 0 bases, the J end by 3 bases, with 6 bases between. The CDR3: CAWSVRSYEQYF. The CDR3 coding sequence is TGTGCCTGGAGTGTACGGAGCTACGAGCAGTACTTC.

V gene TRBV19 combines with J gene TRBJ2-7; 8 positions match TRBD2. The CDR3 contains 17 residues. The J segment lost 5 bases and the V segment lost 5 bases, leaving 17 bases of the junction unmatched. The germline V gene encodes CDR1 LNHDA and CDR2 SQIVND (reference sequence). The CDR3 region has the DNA TGTGCCAGTAGTTCCCCTCGAACTAGCGGTCGTTCCCACGAGCAGTACTTC. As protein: CASSSPRTSGRSHEQYF.

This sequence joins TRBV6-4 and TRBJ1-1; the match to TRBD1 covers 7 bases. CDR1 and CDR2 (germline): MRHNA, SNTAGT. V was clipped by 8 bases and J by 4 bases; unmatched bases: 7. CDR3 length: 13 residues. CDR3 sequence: CASGQALGTEAFF. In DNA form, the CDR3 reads TGTGCCAGCGGACAGGCGTTAGGCACTGAAGCTTTCTTT.

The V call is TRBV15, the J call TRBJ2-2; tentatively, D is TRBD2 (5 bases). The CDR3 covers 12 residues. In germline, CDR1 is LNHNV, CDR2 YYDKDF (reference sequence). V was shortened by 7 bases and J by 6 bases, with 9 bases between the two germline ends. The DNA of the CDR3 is TGTGCCACCATGAGGGTGCCCGGGGAGCTGTTTTTT. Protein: CATMRVPGELFF.

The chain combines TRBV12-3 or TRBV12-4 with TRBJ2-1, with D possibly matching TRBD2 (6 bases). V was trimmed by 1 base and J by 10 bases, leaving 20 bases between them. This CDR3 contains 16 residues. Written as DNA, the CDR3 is TGTGCCAGCAGTTTAGGCGGGGCGTTTGGGGCCAAGGAGCAGTTCTTC. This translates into CASSLGGAFGAKEQFF.

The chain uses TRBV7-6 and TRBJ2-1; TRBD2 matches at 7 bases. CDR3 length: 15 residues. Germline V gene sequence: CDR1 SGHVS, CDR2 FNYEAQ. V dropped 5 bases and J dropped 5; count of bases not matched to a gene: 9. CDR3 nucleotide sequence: TGTGCCAGCAGCCCGGCGGGGAGGGCTCACAATGAGCAGTTCTTC. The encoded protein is CASSPAGRAHNEQFF.

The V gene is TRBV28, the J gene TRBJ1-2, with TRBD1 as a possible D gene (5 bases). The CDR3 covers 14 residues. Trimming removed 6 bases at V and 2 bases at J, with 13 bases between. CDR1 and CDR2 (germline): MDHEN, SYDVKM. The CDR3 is CASRPGPQNYGYTF. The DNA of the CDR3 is TGTGCCAGCAGACCGGGGCCCCAGAACTATGGCTACACCTTC.

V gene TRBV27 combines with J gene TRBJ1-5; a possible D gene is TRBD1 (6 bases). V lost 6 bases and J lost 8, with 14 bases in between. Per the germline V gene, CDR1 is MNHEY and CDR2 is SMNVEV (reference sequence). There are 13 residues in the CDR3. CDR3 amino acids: CASRATQGEPQHF. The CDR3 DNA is TGTGCCAGCAGAGCAACACAGGGTGAGCCCCAGCATTTT.